A single sample gave rise to the 25 T cell receptor beta chains below, sequenced in a study of OX40 agonist ivuxolimab in advanced cancers. Using immunoSEQ multiplex PCR, the repertoire was profiled, and TCRdb retains in-frame clones only, with some absent. Of 60,000 or so clones listed, roughly 84% are singletons. The sequences come from CD4+ or CD8+ T cells sorted from blood, collected in a trial of the OX40 agonist ivuxolimab. The receptors were gathered from an adult with an advanced solid tumor such as melanoma, head and neck, liver or kidney cancer.

The chain has TRBV7-9 and TRBJ2-7, with 8 bases lining up with TRBD1. Germline lookup yields CDR1 SEHNR and CDR2 FQNEAQ (reference sequence). The CDR3 loop spans 13 amino acids. The J segment lost 3 bases and the V segment lost 4 bases, leaving 2 bases of the junction unmatched. The CDR3 nucleotides are TGTGCCAGCAGCTACGACAGGGGCTACGAGCAGTACTTC. This gives the protein CASSYDRGYEQYF.

V gene TRBV6-1 combines with J gene TRBJ2-1; tentatively, D is TRBD2 (5 bases). The length of the CDR3 is 15 residues. Germline V gene lookup returns CDR1 MNHNS and CDR2 SASEGT. The V end was cut by 2 bases, the J end by 9 bases, with 17 bases between. The CDR3 DNA sequence: TGTGCCAGCAGTGAAAACCAGCGGCAAAGCGGTGAGCAGTTCTTC. Its translation: CASSENQRQSGEQFF.

The gene calls are TRBV5-1 and TRBJ2-1; D tentatively fits TRBD1 or TRBD2 (5 bases each). The germline V gene encodes CDR1 SGHRS and CDR2 YFSETQ. CDR3 length: 15 amino acids. Trimming took off 4 bases at V and 0 bases at J, with 11 bases between the two ends. The CDR3 DNA follows: TGCGCCAGCAGCCGGGACGCCGGCTCCTACAATGAGCAGTTCTTC. This translates into CASSRDAGSYNEQFF.

This sequence joins TRBV6-5 and TRBJ2-7; 7 bases line up with TRBD1. This CDR3 is built from 14 residues. CDR1 is MNHEY, CDR2 SVGAGI, per germline. V dropped 7 bases and J dropped 3; count of bases not matched to a gene: 9. Written as DNA, the CDR3 is TGTGCCAGCACCCCCGGGACAGCTCTCTACGAGCAGTACTTC. Its translation is CASTPGTALYEQYF.

This clone was counted between two and nine times. The chain recombines TRBV6-1 with TRBJ2-7; D remains ambiguous. V was shortened by 3 bases and J by 2 bases, with 11 bases between the two germline ends. Germline-derived CDR1 and CDR2 are MNHNS and SASEGT. The CDR3 totals 14 residues. The CDR3 region has the DNA TGTGCCAGCAGTGAGTCTCGGGCCCCCTACGAGCAGTACTTC. It specifies CASSESRAPYEQYF.

Regarding this clone: The junction departs from the called germline gene at one end, perhaps through a read error. The genes are TRBV5-6 and TRBJ2-7; 8 positions agree with TRBD1. The CDR3 length is 17 residues. CDR1 and CDR2 (germline): SGHDT, YYEEEE. The CDR3 coding sequence is TGTGCCAGCAGCTTGAGACCGCCAGGGGGCGACTCCTACGGGCAGTACTTC. As protein: CASSLRPPGGDSYGQYF. The full variable domain, rest sourced from reference TRBV5-6 and TRBJ2-7, is DAGVTQSPTHLIKTRGQQVTLRCSPKSGHDTVSWYQQALGQGPQFIFQYYEEEERQRGNFPDRFSGHQFPNYSSELNVNALLLGDSALYLCASSLRPPGGDSYGQYFGPGTRLTVT.

The genes are TRBV5-5 and TRBJ2-1; 13 bases match TRBD2. The CDR3 runs 15 residues. Trimming took 4 bases from V and 7 from J; bases not matched to a gene: 5. Germline lookup yields CDR1 SGHKS and CDR2 YYEKEE (reference sequence). CDR3 region: CASSTGLAGYNEQFF. CDR3 coding DNA: TGTGCCAGCAGCACGGGACTAGCGGGGTATAATGAGCAGTTCTTC.

The rearrangement joins TRBV7-8 to TRBJ1-5; TRBD1 matches at 8 bases. V shed 5 bases and J 10 bases; nucleotides not matched to a gene: 13. The CDR3 has 15 residues. Germline CDR1 reads SGHVS; CDR2 reads FQNEAQ. CDR3 bases: TGTGCCAGCAGCCCCCCCACAGGGGGGAGGGGACCCCAGCATTTT. Amino acids: CASSPPTGGRGPQHF.

V is TRBV10-2 and J is TRBJ2-1, with 14 bases that match TRBD2. The CDR3 runs to 15 residues. The germline gives CDR1 WSHSY, CDR2 SAAADI. J lost 13 bases, V lost 5 bases, and 10 bases had no gene match. The CDR3 nucleotides read TGCGCCAGCAGTCCGGGACTAGCGGGGGCCTCAACCCAGTTCTTC. It codes for CASSPGLAGASTQFF.

The chain recombines TRBV5-4 with TRBJ2-1; 9 bases match TRBD1. The CDR3 has 15 amino acids. Germline V gene lookup returns CDR1 SGHNT and CDR2 YYREEE (reference sequence). The V and J ends lost 5 bases and 4 bases, in that order; junction bases with no gene match: 7. CDR3 bases: TGTGCCAGCAGTTCCGGGACAGGGTCTTACAATGAGCAGTTCTTC. This encodes CASSSGTGSYNEQFF. The full variable domain, rest sourced from reference TRBV5-4 and TRBJ2-1, is ETGVTQSPTHLIKTRGQQVTLRCSSQSGHNTVSWYQQALGQGPQFIFQYYREEENGRGNFPPRFSGLQFPNYSSELNVNALELDDSALYLCASSSGTGSYNEQFFGPGTRLTVL.

This clone was seen just once. The chain employs TRBV5-1 and TRBJ2-1; 12 nucleotides align to TRBD2. In germline, CDR1 is SGHRS, CDR2 YFSETQ. With 4 bases clipped from V and 0 bases from J, the junction kept 8 bases outside the gene matches. The CDR3 sequence is 18 residues long. The CDR3 sequence is CASSPGLAGSSSYNEQFF. CDR3 coding DNA: TGCGCCAGCAGCCCCGGACTAGCGGGGTCCAGCTCCTACAATGAGCAGTTCTTC.

The V call is TRBV19, the J call TRBJ1-4; D call uncertain. The CDR3 covers 16 residues. Germline V gives CDR1 LNHDA, CDR2 SQIVND (reference sequence). V lost 6 bases to trimming and J lost 2 bases, with 16 bases between them. CDR3 nucleotide sequence: TGTGCCAGTAGCCCGACGGGGTCATTCACTAATGAAAAACTGTTTTTT. Encoded protein: CASSPTGSFTNEKLFF.

In this sample, this clone turned up once. This chain joins TRBV7-7 and TRBJ2-7; D may be TRBD2 (5 bases). Germline CDR1 is SSHAT and CDR2 is FNYEAQ (reference sequence). Deletions cut 1 base from V and 3 bases from J, with 7 bases between. The CDR3 sequence is 13 residues long. The CDR3, as DNA: TGTGCCAGCAGCTTAGGTCGGGGCTACGAGCAGTACTTC. Encoded protein: CASSLGRGYEQYF.

Turning to this clone: Germline and junction disagree at one end, which may indicate a read error. This chain uses TRBV7-7 with TRBJ2-2, with a tentative D call TRBD1 (5 bases). There are 15 residues in the CDR3. CDR1 is SSHAT and CDR2 is FNYEAQ in the germline V gene (reference sequence). The CDR3 DNA is TGTGCTAGCAGCCCGTCCAGGGCAAACACCGGGGAGCTGTTTTTT. It translates to CASSPSRANTGELFF.

The chain carries TRBV4-1 and TRBJ1-1, with 9 bases fitting TRBD1. Germline CDR1 reads MGHRA; CDR2 reads YSYEKL. V trimming: 4 bases; J trimming: 0 bases; junction bases outside the gene matches: 9. The CDR3 loop spans 17 amino acids. The CDR3 DNA sequence: TGCGCCAGCAGCCCCTCAGACAGGGGGGGAATGAACACTGAAGCTTTCTTT. It encodes CASSPSDRGGMNTEAFF.

This clone appeared a single time. The genes are TRBV18 and TRBJ1-2, with a possible D match to TRBD1 (5 bases). Between the trimmed V and J ends, which lost 6 bases and 4 bases, there was a span of 24 bases. The germline CDR1 and CDR2 sequences are KGHSH and LQKENI. The length of the CDR3 is 17 residues. CDR3 in amino acids: CASSHQGPGSLSYGYTF. CDR3 DNA: TGTGCCAGCTCCCACCAAGGACCAGGGTCTCTTAGCTATGGCTACACCTTC.

The chain uses TRBV2 and TRBJ2-1, with D perhaps matching TRBD2 (5 bases). Germline CDR1 is SNHLY and CDR2 is FYNNEI. V lost 3 bases and J 1 base, leaving 10 bases between the germline ends. This CDR3 is built from 15 residues. CDR3 region: CASSDGEGSYNEQFF. The CDR3, as DNA: TGTGCCAGCAGTGACGGGGAAGGTTCCTACAATGAGCAGTTCTTC.

The chain couples TRBV7-6 to TRBJ2-5; D may be TRBD1 (5 bases). Germline V gene lookup returns CDR1 SGHVS and CDR2 FNYEAQ. V dropped 0 bases and J dropped 7 bases, with 12 bases sitting between them. The CDR3 totals 14 residues. The CDR3 protein is CASSLASGQGTQYF. CDR3 coding DNA: TGTGCCAGCAGCTTAGCGTCAGGGCAGGGGACCCAGTACTTC.

V usage is TRBV15 and J usage is TRBJ2-3, with D possibly being TRBD1 or TRBD2 (5 bases each). Germline-derived CDR1 and CDR2 are LNHNV and YYDKDF (reference sequence). This CDR3 is 17 amino acids long. The V end was cut by 1 base, the J end by 1 base, with 15 bases between. CDR3 region: CATSRVWAGARTDTQYF. CDR3 DNA: TGTGCCACCAGCAGAGTTTGGGCCGGGGCGCGCACAGATACGCAGTATTTT.

The chain recombines TRBV7-2 with TRBJ2-3; 7 bases are a match to TRBD2. Germline V lookup: CDR1 SGHTA, CDR2 FQGNSA. This CDR3 comprises 15 residues. V trimming: 5 bases; J trimming: 6 bases; junction bases outside the gene matches: 11. CDR3 DNA: TGTGCCAGCAGCCGGACTAGAGTAATGTCGGATACGCAGTATTTT. Amino acid sequence: CASSRTRVMSDTQYF. The full variable domain, its missing parts supplied by reference TRBV7-2 and TRBJ2-3, is GAGVSQSPSNKVTEKGKDVELRCDPISGHTALYWYRQSLGQGLEFLIYFQGNSAPDKSGLPSDRFSAERTGGSVSTLTIQRTQQEDSAVYLCASSRTRVMSDTQYFGPGTRLTVL.

This clone occurred once. The V gene is TRBV6-6, the J gene TRBJ2-7; D call uncertain. The germline V gene has CDR1 MNHNY and CDR2 SVGAGI (reference sequence). V shed 4 bases and J shed 4 bases, with 14 bases lying between them. The CDR3 length is 14 residues. This chain's CDR3 is CASSSMGMGYEQYF. The CDR3 DNA follows: TGTGCCAGCAGTTCCATGGGGATGGGGTACGAGCAGTACTTC.

This rearrangement joins TRBV11-2 to TRBJ1-2, with D uncertain. V was clipped by 5 bases and J by 4 bases, with 14 bases between them. Germline CDR1 and CDR2: SGHAT and FQNNGV. The CDR3 sequence is 14 residues long. The CDR3 DNA sequence: TGTGCCAGCAGCCCCTTACAGACCTCCTATGGCTACACCTTC. Amino acids: CASSPLQTSYGYTF.

This clone came up a few times. V and J are TRBV4-1 and TRBJ1-5, with unresolved D. This CDR3 comprises 16 residues. Trimming took 1 base from V and 3 from J, leaving 13 bases between them. Per the germline V gene, CDR1 is MGHRA and CDR2 is YSYEKL. CDR3 sequence: CASSQGFSPSNQPQHF. CDR3 bases: TGCGCCAGCAGCCAAGGCTTTTCGCCATCCAATCAGCCCCAGCATTTT.

The chain joins TRBV6-1 to TRBJ2-2; D may correspond to TRBD1 or TRBD2 (5 bases each). Germline CDR1 MNHNS, CDR2 SASEGT. There are 14 residues in the CDR3. Trimming left V 5 bases short and J 1 base short, with 8 bases between. The CDR3 region has the DNA TGTGCCAGCAGTTGGGACGGGAACACCGGGGAGCTGTTTTTT. Protein: CASSWDGNTGELFF.

The sample holds a few counts of this clone. The gene calls are TRBV5-1 and TRBJ2-7; TRBD2 is a possible D gene (6 bases). CDR1 SGHRS and CDR2 YFSETQ come from the germline V gene. Trimming removed 1 base at V and 4 bases at J, with 12 bases between. CDR3 length: 14 residues. The CDR3 sequence: CASSLTGTQYEQYF. CDR3 bases: TGCGCCAGCAGCTTGACCGGGACTCAGTACGAGCAGTACTTC.